The 13 T cell receptor beta chains listed next were all sequenced from one sample in a study of cytomegalovirus exposure and HLA in healthy donors. Researchers ran the PCR with 60 Vbeta and 13 Jbeta primers. This table comes from immunoSEQ multiplex PCR, and its TCRdb copy is limited to in-frame clones, with some not included. The table has over 130,000 clones, 80% to 85% seen once. The sequenced sample was PBMCs. Receptors originate from a female donor in good health and CMV-seronegative.

The CDR3 loop is CASSTPGTGVETQYF. The CDR3 bases are TGTGCCAGCAGTACTCCCGGGACAGGGGTAGAGACCCAGTACTTC. The chain carries TRBV27 and TRBJ2-5; 10 bases map to TRBD1. In germline, CDR1 is MNHEY, CDR2 SMNVEV (reference sequence). J was trimmed by 4 bases and V by 5 bases; bases with no gene match: 7. The CDR3 runs 15 residues.

This chain links TRBV28 with TRBJ1-2, with a possible D match to TRBD1 (5 bases). The germline CDR1 and CDR2 sequences are MDHEN and SYDVKM. Trimming removed 7 bases from V and 2 bases from J, with 17 bases in between. The CDR3 covers 15 residues. DNA of the CDR3: TGTGCCAGCATGACTTCCCCATGGGGCAACTATGGCTACACCTTC. Translation gives CASMTSPWGNYGYTF.

V gene TRBV6-5 combines with J gene TRBJ2-3; TRBD2 agrees at 12 bases. CDR3 length: 15 amino acids. From germline, CDR1 is MNHEY and CDR2 SVGAGI. V was clipped by 5 bases and J by 5 bases; unmatched bases: 5. The chain's CDR3 is CASSKLAGGLDTQYF. In DNA, the CDR3 is TGTGCCAGCAGTAAACTAGCGGGAGGACTAGATACGCAGTATTTT.

The V call is TRBV15, the J call TRBJ2-2; 11 bases align to TRBD2. This CDR3 comprises 16 residues. Germline V lookup: CDR1 LNHNV, CDR2 YYDKDF (reference sequence). With V trimmed by 1 base and J by 5 bases, 3 bases remained unmatched. This CDR3 reads CATSRVRTSGTGELFF. CDR3 DNA: TGTGCCACCAGCAGAGTTAGGACTAGCGGGACCGGGGAGCTGTTTTTT.

V usage is TRBV10-3 and J usage is TRBJ2-5; the D gene is possibly TRBD1 (5 bases). V lost 7 bases to trimming and J lost 4 bases, with 13 bases between them. Germline CDR1 is ENHRY and CDR2 is SYGVKD. CDR3 length equals 13 residues. The CDR3 nucleotides are TGTGCCATCACTCTTGGGGCTGGAGAGACCCAGTACTTC. Residues: CAITLGAGETQYF.

This chain connects TRBV27 to TRBJ2-1, with 11 nucleotides matching TRBD2. This CDR3 has 15 residues. Germline assignment: CDR1 MNHEY and CDR2 SMNVEV (reference sequence). V was pared by 6 bases and J by 6 bases, with 7 bases of the junction left unmatched. For the CDR3, the DNA is TGTGCCAGCAGCCCCAGACTAGCGGGACTCAATGAGCAGTTCTTC. Amino acid sequence: CASSPRLAGLNEQFF.

The V gene is TRBV27, the J gene TRBJ2-1; the D gene is possibly TRBD2 (5 bases). Germline V gene lookup returns CDR1 MNHEY and CDR2 SMNVEV (reference sequence). The CDR3 runs to 16 residues. V was cut by 7 bases and J by 3 bases, with 19 bases left in between. CDR3 DNA sequence: TGTGCCAGCACCCCGGGTCGTGGACTCCACTACAATGAGCAGTTCTTC. Residues: CASTPGRGLHYNEQFF.

The V call is TRBV29-1, the J call TRBJ1-5, with a possible D match to TRBD1 (6 bases). Trimming left V 7 bases short and J 1 base short, with 11 bases between. Germline values: CDR1 SQVTM, CDR2 ANQGSEA. This CDR3 region has 13 residues. The CDR3 DNA sequence: TGCAGCGCCCTCGGACAGAGCAATCAGCCCCAGCATTTT. It translates to CSALGQSNQPQHF. Together with reference TRBV29-1 and TRBJ1-5, the CDR3 gives the full variable domain: SAVISQKPSRDICQRGTSLTIQCQVDSQVTMMFWYRQQPGQSLTLIATANQGSEATYESGFVIDKFPISRPNLTFSTLTVSNMSPEDSSIYLCSALGQSNQPQHFGDGTRLSIL.

The chain links TRBV4-1 to TRBJ2-5; weak D call: TRBD1 (5 bases). Germline CDR1 and CDR2: MGHRA and YSYEKL. V lost 4 bases and J 1 base, leaving 10 bases between the germline ends. CDR3 size: 14 residues. In nucleotides, the CDR3 is TGCGCCAGCAGCCCGCAGGGATCCCAAGAGACCCAGTACTTC. Translated: CASSPQGSQETQYF.

This chain joins TRBV5-1 and TRBJ2-2, with 8 nucleotides matching TRBD1. The CDR3 runs to 15 residues. In germline, CDR1 is SGHRS, CDR2 YFSETQ. Trimming at V came to 0 bases and at J to 3 bases, leaving 1 base not matched to a gene. In nucleotides, the CDR3 is TGCGCCAGCAGCTTGGCAGGGGGCGACACCGGGGAGCTGTTTTTT. It is translated as CASSLAGGDTGELFF.

The J gene is TRBJ2-3, the V gene TRBV6-1, with 7 bases lining up with TRBD2. CDR3 length: 14 amino acids. Germline lookup yields CDR1 MNHNS and CDR2 SASEGT. After removal of 3 bases from V and 4 bases from J, the junction contained 4 bases not matched to a gene. Written as DNA, the CDR3 is TGTGCCAGCAGTGATATCCGGGGGGCAGATACGCAGTATTTT. It specifies CASSDIRGADTQYF.

The chain recombines TRBV27 with TRBJ2-1; 8 bases map to TRBD2. Per the germline V gene, CDR1 is MNHEY and CDR2 is SMNVEV (reference sequence). This CDR3 comprises 17 residues. Trimming cost V 4 bases and J 0 bases; bases outside gene matches: 8. CDR3 amino acids: CASSSILAGSSYNEQFF. As DNA, the CDR3 is TGTGCCAGCAGTTCCATATTAGCGGGGAGCTCCTACAATGAGCAGTTCTTC.

This clone was detected once. The rearrangement links TRBV7-9 to TRBJ2-1, with TRBD1 matching 8 bases. CDR1 and CDR2 (germline): SEHNR, FQNEAQ (reference sequence). The length of the CDR3 is 17 residues. After removal of 2 bases from V and 7 bases from J, the junction contained 13 bases not matched to a gene. CDR3 sequence: CASSLPLAGGGDNEQFF. CDR3 bases: TGTGCCAGCAGCTTACCCCTGGCAGGGGGCGGTGATAATGAGCAGTTCTTC.